This is a list of T cell receptor beta chains from one sample in a study of T cells in Graves' hyperthyroidism and ophthalmopathy. One entry per CDR3 protein, called by TCRdb with MiXCR from the multiplex PCR reads. Of about 210,000 distinct CDR3 sequences in the sample, 15% to 20% were seen once. The sequencing input was blood. These receptors were collected from a man aged 50 to 60 with Graves' hyperthyroidism. The CDR3 runs from the conserved cysteine through the conserved F or W. The D gene is left open where the match is weak. Not every row has a clone size; where given, it reads once, few, many or a size class.

clone_size j_call v_call d_call cdr3_aa cdr3_nt
few TRBJ2-1 TRBV28 NA CASSLGPAYNEQFF TGTGCCAGCAGTCTGGGACCCGCTTACAATGAGCAGTTCTTC
few TRBJ2-7 TRBV27 TRBD2 CASSSSGSLGEQYF TGTGCCAGCAGTTCTAGCGGGAGCTTGGGCGAGCAGTACTTC
few TRBJ2-2 TRBV7-9 NA CASSLVESLLFF TGTGCCAGCAGCTTAGTGGAGAGCTTGCTGTTTTTT
NA TRBJ2-7 TRBV27 NA CASRASAGYEQYF TGTGCCAGCAGGGCGTCCGCAGGATACGAGCAGTACTTC
many TRBJ1-5 TRBV6-2/TRBV6-3 NA CASSYRRRSGNQPQHF TGTGCCAGCAGTTACCGGAGAAGATCAGGGAATCAGCCCCAGCATTTT
NA TRBJ1-4 TRBV13 NA CASSIGAGEKLFF TGTGCCTCATCCATTGGTGCCGGTGAAAAACTGTTTTTT
many TRBJ2-3 TRBV5-1 NA CASSLMAATGPTQYF TGCGCCAGCAGCTTGATGGCAGCCACGGGACCAACGCAGTATTTT
few TRBJ2-5 TRBV20-1 NA CSAKSTGYSPRGETQYF TGCAGTGCAAAATCGACAGGTTACAGCCCAAGAGGAGAGACCCAGTACTTC
many TRBJ1-5 TRBV28 NA CASSSNNQPQHF TGTGCCAGCAGTTCCAACAATCAGCCCCAGCATTTT
many TRBJ1-5 TRBV2 NA CASRDNGYSNQPQHF TGTGCCAGCCGGGACAATGGTTATAGCAATCAGCCCCAGCATTTT
many TRBJ2-7 TRBV11-3 NA CASSLESGSSYEQYF TGTGCCAGCAGCTTAGAAAGCGGTAGCTCCTACGAGCAGTACTTC
NA TRBJ2-5 TRBV18 NA CASSPPGTGPETQYF TGTGCCAGCTCACCACCGGGAACAGGGCCAGAGACCCAGTACTTC
few TRBJ1-1 TRBV19 TRBD1 CASSIWTGRRRLNTEAFF TGTGCCAGTAGTATTTGGACAGGTCGCCGCCGTTTGAACACTGAAGCTTTCTTT
many TRBJ2-1 TRBV28 TRBD2 CASSLPGLAGGVEQFF TGTGCCAGCAGTCTCCCCGGACTAGCGGGAGGGGTTGAGCAGTTCTTC
NA TRBJ1-1 TRBV3-1 NA CASSRDLDTEAFF TGTGCCAGCAGCCGGGACCTGGACACTGAAGCTTTCTTT
few TRBJ2-5 TRBV27 NA CASRPARDETQYF TGTGCCAGCAGGCCGGCCAGGGATGAGACCCAGTACTTC
NA TRBJ2-1 TRBV6-1 NA CASSESNEGQFF TGTGCCAGCAGTGAAAGCAATGAGGGGCAGTTCTTC
NA TRBJ2-7 TRBV29-1 NA CSVGTTYEQYF TGCAGCGTGGGGACAACCTACGAGCAGTACTTC
NA TRBJ2-1 TRBV2 NA CASSSGQDEQFF TGTGCCAGCAGTTCGGGACAAGATGAGCAGTTCTTC
many TRBJ2-3 TRBV12-3/TRBV12-4 TRBD2 CASSAPGTTTDTQYF TGTGCCAGCAGTGCCCCCGGGACTACCACAGATACGCAGTATTTT
NA TRBJ1-1 TRBV7-9 NA CASTGRRENTEAFF TGTGCCAGCACGGGTCGCAGGGAGAACACTGAAGCTTTCTTT
many TRBJ2-1 TRBV11-2 NA CASSLTGYNEQFF TGTGCCAGCAGCTTAACGGGGTACAATGAGCAGTTCTTC
many TRBJ2-5 TRBV20-1 TRBD2 CSALAGGGETQYF TGCAGTGCATTAGCGGGAGGGGGAGAGACCCAGTACTTC
NA TRBJ2-3 TRBV5-8 TRBD1 CASSLDRGADTQYF TGTGCCAGCAGCTTGGACAGGGGTGCAGATACGCAGTATTTT
few TRBJ2-3 TRBV14 NA CASSQAGVAQYF TGTGCCAGCAGCCAAGCCGGGGTGGCGCAGTATTTT
NA TRBJ2-7 TRBV20-1 NA CSAVFGTQSPYEQYF TGCAGTGCTGTTTTCGGGACTCAATCCCCCTACGAGCAGTACTTC
few TRBJ1-2 TRBV20-1 NA CSARGETGTHGGGYTF TGCAGTGCTAGAGGGGAGACCGGGACCCACGGAGGAGGCTACACCTTC
many TRBJ2-1 TRBV7-9 TRBD2 CASSSLLSGEYNEQFF TGTGCCAGCAGCAGCCTCCTTAGCGGGGAATACAATGAGCAGTTCTTC
NA TRBJ2-4 TRBV4-2 TRBD1 CASSQDRWTGRAAKNIQYF TGTGCCAGCAGCCAAGATCGGTGGACAGGCCGGGCAGCCAAAAACATTCAGTACTTC
many TRBJ1-5 TRBV30 NA CAWSRRGSLDQPQHF TGTGCCTGGAGTAGACGGGGCTCACTAGATCAGCCCCAGCATTTT
many TRBJ2-3 TRBV29-1 TRBD1 CSVRTGGSTDTQYF TGCAGCGTCAGGACAGGGGGTAGCACAGATACGCAGTATTTT
few TRBJ1-3 TRBV3-1 NA CASSQDSSGNTIYF TGTGCCAGCAGCCAGGACAGCTCTGGAAACACCATATATTTT
few TRBJ2-5 TRBV24-1 NA CATSDPGLTLQETQYF TGTGCCACCAGTGATCCCGGACTGACGCTACAAGAGACCCAGTACTTC
many TRBJ2-1 TRBV7-9 NA CASSLVALSYNEQFF TGTGCCAGCAGCTTAGTGGCCCTCTCCTACAATGAGCAGTTCTTC
few TRBJ2-1 TRBV15 TRBD1 CATSGGRDRAYNEQFF TGTGCCACCAGCGGCGGTCGGGACAGGGCGTACAATGAGCAGTTCTTC
few TRBJ1-4 TRBV7-9 NA CASSFTAGGSGEKLFF TGTGCCAGCAGCTTTACAGCCGGGGGCTCGGGGGAAAAACTGTTTTTT
many TRBJ2-1 TRBV2 NA CATLREISYNEQFF TGTGCCACCTTACGGGAGATCTCCTACAATGAGCAGTTCTTC
few TRBJ2-1 TRBV19 TRBD2 CASSRRTSGSQSGNEQFF TGTGCCAGTAGTAGGCGGACTAGCGGGAGTCAAAGTGGCAATGAGCAGTTCTTC
many TRBJ2-1 TRBV20-1 NA CSASGPSRGNEQFF TGCAGTGCTAGCGGGCCTAGTAGGGGCAATGAGCAGTTCTTC
many TRBJ1-5 TRBV28 TRBD1 CARTGGFQPQHF TGTGCCAGGACAGGGGGCTTTCAGCCCCAGCATTTT
many TRBJ2-1 TRBV5-5 TRBD1 CASRSGQGAFNEQFF TGTGCCAGCAGAAGTGGACAGGGGGCGTTCAATGAGCAGTTCTTC
many TRBJ1-2 TRBV7-9 NA CASSQAGDYGYTF TGTGCCAGCAGCCAAGCGGGCGACTATGGCTACACCTTC
many TRBJ2-5 TRBV11-2 TRBD2 CASRSGTSGQETQYF TGTGCCAGCAGGTCCGGGACTAGCGGCCAAGAGACCCAGTACTTC
many TRBJ1-2 TRBV20-1 TRBD1 CSADMSRDSGREDYTF TGCAGTGCCGACATGTCCAGGGACAGCGGGAGAGAAGACTACACCTTC
NA TRBJ2-2 TRBV7-8 TRBD2 CASSLVLAGGGTGELFF TGTGCCAGCAGCTTAGTACTAGCGGGAGGTGGCACCGGGGAGCTGTTTTTT
many TRBJ2-6 TRBV9 TRBD1 CASSDRQGAILVPNVLTF TGTGCCAGCAGCGACCGACAGGGGGCTATCCTAGTGCCCAACGTCCTGACTTTC
NA TRBJ2-1 TRBV28 TRBD1 CASSHDREYSEQFF TGTGCCAGCAGCCATGACAGGGAATACAGTGAGCAGTTCTTC
NA TRBJ2-5 TRBV20-1 NA CSASPGTEQETQYF TGCAGTGCTAGTCCGGGAACTGAACAAGAGACCCAGTACTTC
few TRBJ2-7 TRBV12-3/TRBV12-4 TRBD2 CASTGGGYPYEQYF TGTGCCAGCACCGGCGGGGGATACCCCTACGAGCAGTACTTC